A single sample is the source of the 22 T cell receptor beta chains below, sequenced in a study of shared clonotypes between healthy human individuals. Profiled with immunoSEQ multiplex PCR; TCRdb holds only in-frame clones, not every one. The data show fewer than 650,000 clones, with around 80% seen just once and 10% to 15% held by the top ten. Sequencing was performed on PBMCs. The source of these receptors is a middle-aged woman in good health. Some clones in this sample may be carry-over from other donors' samples.

This CDR3 is CAWSVRSYGYTF. The CDR3 DNA follows: TGTGCCTGGAGTGTGAGGTCGTATGGCTACACCTTC. The rearrangement joins TRBV30 to TRBJ1-2; D unresolved. Germline V gives CDR1 GTSNPN, CDR2 SVGIG (reference sequence). This CDR3 is built from 12 residues. Trimming left V 0 bases short and J 5 bases short, with 7 bases between.

On this clone itself: A read error may explain this, as a much larger clone is one base away. Other nucleotide sequences in the sample specify the same CDR3. V gene TRBV30 combines with J gene TRBJ1-3, with D possibly matching TRBD1 (6 bases). Deletions cut 0 bases from V and 2 bases from J, with 8 bases between. The germline CDR1 and CDR2 sequences are GTSNPN and SVGIG (reference sequence). The CDR3 runs 14 residues. This CDR3 reads CAWSVGGAGNTIYF. The CDR3 nucleotides read TGTGCCTGGAGTGTCGGGGGCGCTGGAAACACCATATATTTT.

This chain links TRBV19 with TRBJ2-3; 9 bases line up with TRBD2. V lost 3 bases and J lost 4; bases outside the gene matches: 5. Looked up from germline, CDR1 is LNHDA and CDR2 is SQIVND (reference sequence). This CDR3 is built from 15 residues. The CDR3 reads CASSIPAGGADTQYF. DNA for the CDR3: TGTGCCAGTAGTATTCCCGCGGGAGGGGCAGATACGCAGTATTTT.

The chain uses TRBV2 and TRBJ2-3, with 9 bases lining up with TRBD2. CDR1 and CDR2 (germline): SNHLY, FYNNEI. This CDR3 region has 15 residues. The V and J ends lost 3 bases and 5 bases, in that order; junction bases with no gene match: 6. The chain's CDR3 is CASSDGIAGVDTQYF. For the CDR3, the DNA is TGTGCCAGCAGTGACGGGATAGCGGGGGTAGATACGCAGTATTTT.

This clone turned up a few times. The rearrangement joins TRBV14 to TRBJ2-7, with D perhaps TRBD2 (5 bases). The CDR3 loop spans 14 amino acids. Trimming stripped 4 bases from V and 2 bases from J, with 12 bases between. Germline V CDR1 and CDR2: SGHDN, FVKESK. The CDR3 reads CASSPQSGTYEQYF. The DNA of the CDR3 is TGTGCCAGCAGCCCCCAGAGCGGAACCTACGAGCAGTACTTC.

This clone was picked up a small number of times. The rearrangement joins TRBV7-9 to TRBJ2-1; D is ambiguous. V gave up 1 base and J gave up 8 bases, with 3 bases separating them. CDR1 and CDR2 from the germline V gene are SEHNR and FQNEAQ (reference sequence). The CDR3 is made up of 11 amino acids. In DNA form, the CDR3 reads TGTGCCAGCAGCTTAGAGTATGAGCAGTTCTTC. This translates into CASSLEYEQFF.

V is TRBV27 and J is TRBJ2-1, with D unresolved. The CDR3 has 14 amino acids. The V and J ends lost 0 bases and 5 bases respectively, with 8 bases between them. Germline CDR1 reads MNHEY; CDR2 reads SMNVEV (reference sequence). DNA for the CDR3: TGTGCCAGCAGTTTATCAAACCCTCACAATGAGCAGTTCTTC. Protein: CASSLSNPHNEQFF.

The chain uses TRBV28 and TRBJ1-2, with 11 nucleotides matching TRBD1. From germline, CDR1 is MDHEN and CDR2 SYDVKM. The CDR3 consists of 16 residues. Germline trimming cut 6 bases from V and 5 bases from J; bases unmatched to any gene: 11. In DNA form, the CDR3 reads TGTGCCAGCAGGCCACCGGGACAGGGGGGGAGGTATGGCTACACCTTC. Protein sequence: CASRPPGQGGRYGYTF.

J is TRBJ2-1 and V is TRBV7-9; a weak D match, TRBD1 (6 bases). CDR1 and CDR2 from the germline V gene are SEHNR and FQNEAQ (reference sequence). The length of the CDR3 is 15 residues. V dropped 5 bases and J dropped 5 bases, with 16 bases sitting between them. The CDR3 loop reads CASSRPGATHNEQFF. Written as DNA, the CDR3 is TGTGCCAGCAGCCGACCAGGGGCCACGCACAATGAGCAGTTCTTC.

A few counts support this clone. The chain couples TRBV10-2 to TRBJ2-3, with TRBD2 matching 16 bases. In germline, CDR1 is WSHSY, CDR2 SAAADI. V shed 4 bases, J shed 5 bases, and the junction held 3 bases outside the gene matches. There are 16 residues in the CDR3. CDR3 amino acids: CASSAGLAGGLDTQYF. DNA of the CDR3: TGCGCCAGCAGTGCGGGACTAGCGGGAGGGTTAGATACGCAGTATTTT.

The chain has TRBV27 and TRBJ2-2; TRBD2 agrees at 13 bases. V shed 9 bases and J 6 bases; nucleotides not matched to a gene: 4. Germline CDR1 MNHEY, CDR2 SMNVEV (reference sequence). The CDR3 extends over 14 amino acids. The DNA of the CDR3 is TGTGCCAGTCGGACTAGCGGGAGTTCCGGGGAGCTGTTTTTT. Translating it yields CASRTSGSSGELFF.

The J gene is TRBJ1-5, the V gene TRBV15; D is perhaps TRBD1 (5 bases). The V end lost 4 bases, the J end lost 2 bases, and 18 bases lay between the germline ends. Germline V gene sequence: CDR1 LNHNV, CDR2 YYDKDF (reference sequence). The CDR3 has 17 residues. CDR3 sequence reads: CATSNRQLNGGNQPQHF. CDR3 in DNA: TGTGCCACCAGCAACCGACAGCTTAACGGTGGCAATCAGCCCCAGCATTTT.

Remarks on this clone: Other DNA variants within this sample encode the same CDR3. The V gene is TRBV15, the J gene TRBJ2-2; 10 nucleotides match TRBD2. The V gene's germline CDR1 is LNHNV and CDR2 YYDKDF (reference sequence). The CDR3 has 16 residues. V was pared by 1 base and J by 2 bases, with 1 base of the junction left unmatched. The CDR3 spells CATSRGTSGNTGELFF. The CDR3 DNA follows: TGTGCCACCAGCAGAGGGACTAGCGGAAACACCGGGGAGCTGTTTTTT.

A few counts support this clone. The rearrangement uses TRBV6-1 and TRBJ2-7; TRBD2 matches 8 bases. The junction had 10 bases not matched to a gene; V was cut back by 3 bases and J by 3 bases. The CDR3 sequence is 16 residues long. Germline values: CDR1 MNHNS, CDR2 SASEGT. The CDR3 coding sequence is TGTGCCAGCAGTGAGCGACCGGGACTAGGCTACTACGAGCAGTACTTC. Protein: CASSERPGLGYYEQYF.

The rearrangement links TRBV27 to TRBJ2-3, with 10 nucleotides matching TRBD1. This CDR3 is 14 amino acids long. V shed 2 bases, J shed 4 bases, and the junction held 0 bases outside the gene matches. From germline, CDR1 is MNHEY and CDR2 SMNVEV (reference sequence). The CDR3 region is CASSLGTGADTQYF. The CDR3 nucleotides are TGTGCCAGCAGTTTAGGGACAGGGGCAGATACGCAGTATTTT.

This clone has more than one count but fewer than ten. The chain links TRBV30 to TRBJ1-5; possible D gene TRBD1, 6 bases. There are 13 residues in the CDR3. Trimming left V 3 bases short and J 4 bases short, with 10 bases between. CDR1 GTSNPN and CDR2 SVGIG come from the germline V gene (reference sequence). CDR3 amino acids: CAWSTGQNQPQHF. For the CDR3, the DNA is TGTGCCTGGAGCACCGGACAGAATCAGCCCCAGCATTTT.

The table lists this clone with a count of one. The chain employs TRBV2 and TRBJ2-7, with TRBD2 identical over 9 bases. The CDR3 is 16 amino acids. V lost 4 bases, J lost 3 bases, and 10 bases stayed unmatched. Germline V CDR1 and CDR2: SNHLY, FYNNEI. CDR3 in DNA: TGTGCCAGCAGTGGGCCCAGCGGGAGGTCCGTCTACGAGCAGTACTTC. Its translation is CASSGPSGRSVYEQYF.

This rearrangement joins TRBV30 to TRBJ2-7, with D maybe TRBD2 (5 bases). Judging by the DNA end, TRBJ2-5 fits better; the J call may be wrong. CDR3 size: 13 residues. Germline V gene sequence: CDR1 GTSNPN, CDR2 SVGIG (reference sequence). The CDR3: CAWSYSAQETQYF. CDR3 sequence (DNA): TGTGCCTGGAGTTATAGCGCCCAAGAGACCCAGTACTTC.

This clone showed up just once. The chain combines TRBV4-2 with TRBJ2-1; 7 bases are a match to TRBD2. Germline V lookup: CDR1 LGHNA, CDR2 YNFKEQ. V was pared by 3 bases and J by 9 bases, with 11 bases of the junction left unmatched. The CDR3 spans 15 residues. The CDR3 is CASSHRRGGSFEQFF. As DNA, the CDR3 is TGTGCCAGCAGCCACCGGCGGGGCGGGAGCTTTGAGCAGTTCTTC.

This chain links TRBV28 with TRBJ2-7; D is uncertain. The CDR3 contains 12 residues. Per the germline V gene, CDR1 is MDHEN and CDR2 is SYDVKM. V gave up 4 bases and J gave up 5 bases, with 9 bases separating them. The CDR3 sequence is CASSSSTHEQYF. The DNA of the CDR3 is TGTGCCAGCAGTTCTTCTACCCACGAGCAGTACTTC.

V usage is TRBV5-4 and J usage is TRBJ2-1; D may correspond to TRBD1 or TRBD2 (5 bases each). The CDR3 sequence is 13 residues long. V was cut by 8 bases and J by 1 base, with 10 bases left in between. Germline CDR1 reads SGHNT; CDR2 reads YYREEE (reference sequence). The CDR3 region has the DNA TGTGCCAGTAATGAGGGGTCCTACAATGAGCAGTTCTTC. Amino acids: CASNEGSYNEQFF.

V is TRBV2 and J is TRBJ1-1; D remains unclear. Trimming took 7 bases from V and 0 from J, leaving 9 bases between them. The germline V gene has CDR1 SNHLY and CDR2 FYNNEI. This CDR3 has 13 residues. CDR3 nucleotide sequence: TGTGCCAGCACCCCTGACTTGAACACTGAAGCTTTCTTT. Amino acid sequence: CASTPDLNTEAFF.